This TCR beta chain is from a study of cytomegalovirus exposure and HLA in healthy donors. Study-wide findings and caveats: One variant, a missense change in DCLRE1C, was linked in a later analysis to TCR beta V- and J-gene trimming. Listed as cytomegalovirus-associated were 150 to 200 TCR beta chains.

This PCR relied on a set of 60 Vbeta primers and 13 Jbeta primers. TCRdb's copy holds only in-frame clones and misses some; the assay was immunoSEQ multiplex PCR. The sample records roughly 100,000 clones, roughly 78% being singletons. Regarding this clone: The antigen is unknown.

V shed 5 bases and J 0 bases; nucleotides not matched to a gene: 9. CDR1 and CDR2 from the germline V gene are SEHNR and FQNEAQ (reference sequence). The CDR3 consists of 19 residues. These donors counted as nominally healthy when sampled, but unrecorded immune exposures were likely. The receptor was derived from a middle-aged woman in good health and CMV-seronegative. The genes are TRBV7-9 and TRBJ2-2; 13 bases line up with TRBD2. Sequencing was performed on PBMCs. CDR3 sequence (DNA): TGTGCCAGCAGCCGATCTCAAGGACTAGCGGGAGCGAACACCGGGGAGCTGTTTTTT. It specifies CASSRSQGLAGANTGELFF.